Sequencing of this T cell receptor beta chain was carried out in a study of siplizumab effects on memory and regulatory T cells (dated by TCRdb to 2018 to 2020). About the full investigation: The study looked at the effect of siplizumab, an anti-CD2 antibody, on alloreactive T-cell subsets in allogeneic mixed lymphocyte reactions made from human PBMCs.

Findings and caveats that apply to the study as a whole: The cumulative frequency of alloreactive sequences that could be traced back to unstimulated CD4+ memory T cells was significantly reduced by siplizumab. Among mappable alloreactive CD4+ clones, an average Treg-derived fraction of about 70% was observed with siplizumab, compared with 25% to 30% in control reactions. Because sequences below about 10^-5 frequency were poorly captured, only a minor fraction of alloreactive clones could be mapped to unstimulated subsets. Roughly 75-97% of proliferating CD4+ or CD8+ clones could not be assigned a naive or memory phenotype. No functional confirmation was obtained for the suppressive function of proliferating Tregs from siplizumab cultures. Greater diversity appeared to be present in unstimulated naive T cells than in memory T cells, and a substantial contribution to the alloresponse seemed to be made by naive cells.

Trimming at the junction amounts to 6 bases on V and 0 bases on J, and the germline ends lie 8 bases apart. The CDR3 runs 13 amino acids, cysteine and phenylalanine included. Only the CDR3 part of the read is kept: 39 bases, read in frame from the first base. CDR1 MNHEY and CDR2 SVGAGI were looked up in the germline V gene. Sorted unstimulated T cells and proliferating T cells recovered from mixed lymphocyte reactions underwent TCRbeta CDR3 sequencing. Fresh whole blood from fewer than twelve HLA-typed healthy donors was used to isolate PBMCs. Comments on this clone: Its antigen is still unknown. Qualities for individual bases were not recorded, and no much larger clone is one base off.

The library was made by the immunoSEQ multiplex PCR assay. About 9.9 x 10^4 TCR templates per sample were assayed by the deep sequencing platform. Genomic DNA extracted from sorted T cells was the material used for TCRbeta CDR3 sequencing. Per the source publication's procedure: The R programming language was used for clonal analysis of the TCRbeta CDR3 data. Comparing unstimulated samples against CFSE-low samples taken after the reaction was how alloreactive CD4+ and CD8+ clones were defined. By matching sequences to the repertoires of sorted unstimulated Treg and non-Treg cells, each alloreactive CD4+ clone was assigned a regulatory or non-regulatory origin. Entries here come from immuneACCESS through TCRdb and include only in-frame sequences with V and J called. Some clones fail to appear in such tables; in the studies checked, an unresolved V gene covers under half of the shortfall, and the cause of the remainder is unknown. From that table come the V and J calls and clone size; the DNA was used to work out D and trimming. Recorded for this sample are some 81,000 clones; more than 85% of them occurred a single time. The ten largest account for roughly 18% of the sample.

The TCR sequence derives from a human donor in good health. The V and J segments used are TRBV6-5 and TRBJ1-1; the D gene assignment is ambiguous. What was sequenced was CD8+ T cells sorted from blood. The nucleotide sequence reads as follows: TGTGCCAGCAGCCTCGGGGTGAACACTGAAGCTTTCTTT. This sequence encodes CASSLGVNTEAFF.